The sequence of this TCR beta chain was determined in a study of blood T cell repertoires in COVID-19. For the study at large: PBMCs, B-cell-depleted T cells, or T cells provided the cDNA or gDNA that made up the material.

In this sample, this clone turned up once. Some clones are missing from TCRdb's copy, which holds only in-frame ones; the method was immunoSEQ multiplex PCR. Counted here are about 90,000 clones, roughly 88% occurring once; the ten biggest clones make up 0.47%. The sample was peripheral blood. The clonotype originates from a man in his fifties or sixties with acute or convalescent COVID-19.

CDR3 nucleotide sequence: TGCGCCAGCAGCCGGGGACAGAACACTGAAGCTTTCTTT. Translating gives CASSRGQNTEAFF. The chain joins TRBV5-1 to TRBJ1-1; D may be TRBD1 (6 bases). The CDR3 loop spans 13 amino acids. The ends were cut back, 4 bases at V and 1 base at J, with 8 bases in the middle. Germline V CDR1 and CDR2: SGHRS, YFSETQ.